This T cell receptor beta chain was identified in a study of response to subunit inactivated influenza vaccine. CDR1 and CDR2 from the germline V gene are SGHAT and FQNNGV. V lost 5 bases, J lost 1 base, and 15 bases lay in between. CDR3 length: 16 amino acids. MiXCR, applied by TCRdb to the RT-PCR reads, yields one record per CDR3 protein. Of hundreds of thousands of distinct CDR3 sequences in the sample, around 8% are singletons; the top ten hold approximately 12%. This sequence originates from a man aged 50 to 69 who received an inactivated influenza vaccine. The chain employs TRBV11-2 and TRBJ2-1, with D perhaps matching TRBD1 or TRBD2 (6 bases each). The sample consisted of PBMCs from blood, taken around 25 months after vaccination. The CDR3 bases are TGTGCCAGCAGCCCCCCGGGGGCGACTTCCTACAATGAGCAGTTCTTC. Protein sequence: CASSPPGATSYNEQFF.